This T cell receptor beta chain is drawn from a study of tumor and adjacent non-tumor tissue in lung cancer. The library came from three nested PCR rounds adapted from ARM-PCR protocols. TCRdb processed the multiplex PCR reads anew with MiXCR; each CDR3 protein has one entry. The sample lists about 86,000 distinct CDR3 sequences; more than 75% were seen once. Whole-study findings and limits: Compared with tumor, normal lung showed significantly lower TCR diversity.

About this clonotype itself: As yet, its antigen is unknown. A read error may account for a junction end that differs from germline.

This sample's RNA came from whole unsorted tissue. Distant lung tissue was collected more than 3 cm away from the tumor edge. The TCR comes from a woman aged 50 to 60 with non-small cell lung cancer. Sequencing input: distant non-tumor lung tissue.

The CDR3 DNA reads TGTGGCAGCAGCCCCGGCCGGGGAGGGGCTAGGAATGAGCAGTTCTTC. Translated, it gives CGSSPGRGGARNEQFF. V gene TRBV7-9 combines with J gene TRBJ2-1; 7 positions agree with TRBD2. This CDR3 contains 16 residues. Germline lookup yields CDR1 SEHNR and CDR2 FQNEAQ (reference sequence).